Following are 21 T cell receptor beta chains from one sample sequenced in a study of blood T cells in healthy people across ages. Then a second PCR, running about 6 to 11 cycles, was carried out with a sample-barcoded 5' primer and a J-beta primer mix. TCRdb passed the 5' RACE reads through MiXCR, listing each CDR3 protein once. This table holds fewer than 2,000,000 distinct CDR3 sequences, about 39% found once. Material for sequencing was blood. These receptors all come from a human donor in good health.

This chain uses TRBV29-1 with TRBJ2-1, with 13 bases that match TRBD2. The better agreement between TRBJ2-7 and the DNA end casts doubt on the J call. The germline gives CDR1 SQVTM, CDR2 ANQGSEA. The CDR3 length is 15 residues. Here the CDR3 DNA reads TGCAGCGTTGAGTCAGGACTAGCGGGGGACTACGAGCAGTACTTC. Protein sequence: CSVESGLAGDYEQYF.

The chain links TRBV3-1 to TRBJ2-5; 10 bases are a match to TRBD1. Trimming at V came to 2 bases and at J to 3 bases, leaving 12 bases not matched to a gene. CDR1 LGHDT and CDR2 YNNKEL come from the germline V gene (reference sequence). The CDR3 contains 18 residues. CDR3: CASSQYSDRGLMKETQYF. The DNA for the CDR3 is TGTGCCAGCAGCCAATACAGTGACAGGGGGCTTATGAAAGAGACCCAGTACTTC.

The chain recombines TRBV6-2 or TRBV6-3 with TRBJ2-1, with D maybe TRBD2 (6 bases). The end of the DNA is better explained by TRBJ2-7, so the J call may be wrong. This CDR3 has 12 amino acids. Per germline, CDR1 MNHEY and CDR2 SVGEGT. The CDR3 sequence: CASNLRGGEQYF. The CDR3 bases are TGTGCCAGCAATTTGCGGGGCGGCGAGCAGTACTTC.

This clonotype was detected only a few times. CDR3 amino acids: CASSQGFPDTQYF. The CDR3 bases are TGCGCCAGCAGCCAAGGGTTTCCAGATACGCAGTATTTT. The V gene is TRBV4-3, the J gene TRBJ2-3; no reliable D call. With 1 base removed from V and 4 bases from J, the gap between germline ends came to 6 bases. The CDR3 has 13 amino acids. CDR1 and CDR2 from the germline V gene are LGHNA and YSLEER.

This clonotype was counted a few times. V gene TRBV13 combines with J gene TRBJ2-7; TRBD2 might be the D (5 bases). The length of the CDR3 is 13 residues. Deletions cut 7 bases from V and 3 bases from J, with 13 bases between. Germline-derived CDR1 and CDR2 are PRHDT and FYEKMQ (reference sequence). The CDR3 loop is CASTRGVDYEQYF. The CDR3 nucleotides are TGTGCCAGCACCCGGGGAGTGGACTACGAGCAGTACTTC.

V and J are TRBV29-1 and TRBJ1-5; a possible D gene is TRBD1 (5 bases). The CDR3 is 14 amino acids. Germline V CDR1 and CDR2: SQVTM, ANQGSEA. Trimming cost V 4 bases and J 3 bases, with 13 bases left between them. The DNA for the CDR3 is TGCAGCGTTGGGGTCGGAGGGGACAATCAGCCCCAGCATTTT. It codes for CSVGVGGDNQPQHF.

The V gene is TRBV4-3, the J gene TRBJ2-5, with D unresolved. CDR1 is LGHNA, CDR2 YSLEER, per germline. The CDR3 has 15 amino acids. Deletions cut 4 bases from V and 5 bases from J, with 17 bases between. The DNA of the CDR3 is TGCGCCAGCAGCCGAGATGGGGTGGAGAAGGAGACCCAGTACTTC. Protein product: CASSRDGVEKETQYF.

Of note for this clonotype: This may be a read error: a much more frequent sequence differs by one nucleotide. In DNA, the CDR3 is TGTGCCAGCAGTTGCGTGGGTTCGTACGAGCAGTACTTC. Amino acid sequence: CASSCVGSYEQYF. This chain joins TRBV6-6 and TRBJ2-7; D is ambiguous. V lost 4 bases and J lost 4, with 11 bases in between. Germline V CDR1 and CDR2: MNHNY, SVGAGI (reference sequence). The CDR3 length is 13 residues.

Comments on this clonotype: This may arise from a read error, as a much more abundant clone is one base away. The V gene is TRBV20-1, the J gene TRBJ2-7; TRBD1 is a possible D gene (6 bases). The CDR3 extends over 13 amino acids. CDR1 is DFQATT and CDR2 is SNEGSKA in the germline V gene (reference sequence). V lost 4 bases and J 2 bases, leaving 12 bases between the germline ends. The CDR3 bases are TGCAGTGCTAACCGGGACACACCCTACGAGCAGTACTTC. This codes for CSANRDTPYEQYF.

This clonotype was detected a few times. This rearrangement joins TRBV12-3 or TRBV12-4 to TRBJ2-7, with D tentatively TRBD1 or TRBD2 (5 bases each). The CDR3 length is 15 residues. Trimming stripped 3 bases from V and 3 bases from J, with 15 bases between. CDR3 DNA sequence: TGTGCCAGCAGTTTTCGAGGGGCGGTCAGCTACGAGCAGTACTTC. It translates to CASSFRGAVSYEQYF.

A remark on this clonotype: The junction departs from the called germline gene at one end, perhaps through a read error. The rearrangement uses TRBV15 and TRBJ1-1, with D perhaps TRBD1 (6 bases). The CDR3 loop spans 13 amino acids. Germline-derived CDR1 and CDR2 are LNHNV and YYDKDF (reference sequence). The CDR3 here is CATSGQTNTVAFF. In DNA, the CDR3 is TGTGCCACCAGCGGACAGACGAACACTGTAGCTTTCTTT.

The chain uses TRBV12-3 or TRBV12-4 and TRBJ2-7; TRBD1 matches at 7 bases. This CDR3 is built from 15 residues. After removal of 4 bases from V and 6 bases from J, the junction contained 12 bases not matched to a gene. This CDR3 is CASSSTRDSMGEQYF. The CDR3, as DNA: TGTGCCAGCAGTTCCACCCGGGACAGCATGGGCGAGCAGTACTTC.

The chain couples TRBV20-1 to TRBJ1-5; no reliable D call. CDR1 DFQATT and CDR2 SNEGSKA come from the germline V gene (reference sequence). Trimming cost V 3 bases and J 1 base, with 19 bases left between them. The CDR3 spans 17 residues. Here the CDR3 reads CSASTSPYGGSNQPQHF. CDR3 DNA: TGCAGTGCTAGTACGTCCCCCTATGGTGGCAGCAATCAGCCCCAGCATTTT.

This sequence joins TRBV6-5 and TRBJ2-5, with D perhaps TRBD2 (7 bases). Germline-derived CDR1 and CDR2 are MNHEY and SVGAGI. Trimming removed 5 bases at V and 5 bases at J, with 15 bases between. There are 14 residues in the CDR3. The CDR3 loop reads CASSEPGGWETQYF. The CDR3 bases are TGTGCCAGCAGTGAGCCGGGGGGCTGGGAGACCCAGTACTTC.

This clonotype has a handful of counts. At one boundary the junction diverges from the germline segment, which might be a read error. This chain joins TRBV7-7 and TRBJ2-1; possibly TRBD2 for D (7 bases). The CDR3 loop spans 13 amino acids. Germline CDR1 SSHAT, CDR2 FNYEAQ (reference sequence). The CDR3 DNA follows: TGTGCTAGCAGCCCACGGGGGGCGAATGAGCAGTTCTTC. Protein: CASSPRGANEQFF.

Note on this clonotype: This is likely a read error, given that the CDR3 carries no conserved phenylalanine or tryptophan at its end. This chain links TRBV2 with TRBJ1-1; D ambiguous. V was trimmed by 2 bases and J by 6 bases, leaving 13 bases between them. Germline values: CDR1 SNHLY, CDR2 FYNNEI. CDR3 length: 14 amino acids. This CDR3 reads CASSEFGGESEAFL. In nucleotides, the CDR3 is TGTGCCAGCAGTGAATTCGGAGGAGAATCTGAAGCTTTCTTG.

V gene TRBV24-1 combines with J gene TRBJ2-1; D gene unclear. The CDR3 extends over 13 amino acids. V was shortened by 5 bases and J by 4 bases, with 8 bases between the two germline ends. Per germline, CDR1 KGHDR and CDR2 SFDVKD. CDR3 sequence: CATSAHGYNEQFF. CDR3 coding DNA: TGTGCCACCAGTGCCCATGGGTACAATGAGCAGTTCTTC.

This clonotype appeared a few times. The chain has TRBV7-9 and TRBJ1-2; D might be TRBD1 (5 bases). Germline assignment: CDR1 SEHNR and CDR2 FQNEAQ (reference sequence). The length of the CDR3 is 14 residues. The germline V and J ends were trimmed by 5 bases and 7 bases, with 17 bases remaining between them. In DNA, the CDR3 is TGTGCCAGCAGCCAACCAACGGGGGGTGGTGGCTACACCTTC. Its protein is CASSQPTGGGGYTF.

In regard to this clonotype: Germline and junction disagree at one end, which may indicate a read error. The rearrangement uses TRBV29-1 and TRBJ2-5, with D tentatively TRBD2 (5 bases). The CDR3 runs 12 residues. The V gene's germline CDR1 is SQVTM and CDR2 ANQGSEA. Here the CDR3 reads CSVERGGETLYF. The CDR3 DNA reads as TGCAGCGTTGAACGAGGAGGCGAGACCCTGTACTTC.

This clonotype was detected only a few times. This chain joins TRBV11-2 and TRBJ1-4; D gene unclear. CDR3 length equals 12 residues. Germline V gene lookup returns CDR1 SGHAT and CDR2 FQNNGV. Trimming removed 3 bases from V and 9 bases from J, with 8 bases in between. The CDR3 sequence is CASSFGKKKLFF. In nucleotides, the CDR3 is TGTGCCAGCAGCTTTGGGAAGAAAAAACTGTTTTTT.

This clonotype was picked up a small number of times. CDR3 sequence reads: CATSAAGYEQYF. The CDR3 DNA is TGTGCCACCAGTGCTGCGGGTTACGAGCAGTACTTC. The chain couples TRBV24-1 to TRBJ2-4; TRBD2 is a possible D gene (5 bases). The assigned J gene may be wrong: the sequence end matches TRBJ2-7 better. CDR3 length equals 12 residues. The germline gives CDR1 KGHDR, CDR2 SFDVKD.